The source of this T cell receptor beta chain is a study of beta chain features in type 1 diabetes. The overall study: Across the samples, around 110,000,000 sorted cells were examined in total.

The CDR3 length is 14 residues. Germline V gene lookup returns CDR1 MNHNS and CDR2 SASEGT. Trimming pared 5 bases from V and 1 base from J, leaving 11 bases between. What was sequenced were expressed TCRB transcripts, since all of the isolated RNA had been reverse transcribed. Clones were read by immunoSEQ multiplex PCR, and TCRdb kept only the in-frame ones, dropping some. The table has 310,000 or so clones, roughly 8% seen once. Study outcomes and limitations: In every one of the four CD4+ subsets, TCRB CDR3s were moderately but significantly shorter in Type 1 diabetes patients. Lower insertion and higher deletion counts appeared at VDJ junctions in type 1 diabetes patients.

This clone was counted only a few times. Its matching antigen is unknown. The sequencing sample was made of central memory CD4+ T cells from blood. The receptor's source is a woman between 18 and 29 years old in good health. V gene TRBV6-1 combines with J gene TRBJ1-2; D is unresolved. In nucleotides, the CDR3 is TGTGCCAGCAGTCCGACTTGGGGTAACTATGGCTACACCTTC. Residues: CASSPTWGNYGYTF.